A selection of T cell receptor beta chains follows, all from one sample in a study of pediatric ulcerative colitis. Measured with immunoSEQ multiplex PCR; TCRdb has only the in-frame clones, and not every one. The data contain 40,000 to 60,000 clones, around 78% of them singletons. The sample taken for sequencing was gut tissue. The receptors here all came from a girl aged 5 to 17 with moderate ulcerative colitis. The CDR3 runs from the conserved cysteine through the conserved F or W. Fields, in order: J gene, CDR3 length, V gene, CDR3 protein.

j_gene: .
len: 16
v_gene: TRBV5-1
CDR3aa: CASSLGSGGRGYEQYF

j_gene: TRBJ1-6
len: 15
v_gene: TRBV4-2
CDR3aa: CASSRNQAYNSPLHF

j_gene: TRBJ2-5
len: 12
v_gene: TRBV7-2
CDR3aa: CASSPPGETQYF

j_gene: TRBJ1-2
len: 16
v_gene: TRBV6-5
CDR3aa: CASSYVAPPFSYGYTF

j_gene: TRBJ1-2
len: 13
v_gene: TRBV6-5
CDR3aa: CASSYRQGYGYTF

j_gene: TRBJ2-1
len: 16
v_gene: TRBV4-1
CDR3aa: CASSQGSGSWIDEQFF

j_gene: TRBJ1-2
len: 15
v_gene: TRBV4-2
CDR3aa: CASSQDRTGPYGYTF

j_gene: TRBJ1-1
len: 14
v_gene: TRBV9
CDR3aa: CASSPGWGWTEAFF

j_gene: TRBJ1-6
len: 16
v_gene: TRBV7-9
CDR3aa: CASSFSRRAGNSPLHF

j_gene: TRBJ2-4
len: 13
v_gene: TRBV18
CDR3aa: CASSPETENIQYF

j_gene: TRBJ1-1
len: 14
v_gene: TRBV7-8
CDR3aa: CASSLGHRETEAFF

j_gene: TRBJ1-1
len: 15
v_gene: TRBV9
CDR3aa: CASSLEGRSDTEAFF

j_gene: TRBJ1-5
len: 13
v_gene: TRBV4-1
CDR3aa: CASSRGPNQPQHF

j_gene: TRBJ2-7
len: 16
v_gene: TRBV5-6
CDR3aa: CASTYWGTGRTYEQYF

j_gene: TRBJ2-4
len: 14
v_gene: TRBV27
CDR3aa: CASSLRGAKNIQYF

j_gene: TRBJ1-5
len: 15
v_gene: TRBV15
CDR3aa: CATSLRQGYNQPQHF

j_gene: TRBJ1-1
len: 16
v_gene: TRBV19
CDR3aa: CASKKGWEGGNTEAFF

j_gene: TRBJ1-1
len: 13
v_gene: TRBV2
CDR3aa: CASSRSMNTEAFF

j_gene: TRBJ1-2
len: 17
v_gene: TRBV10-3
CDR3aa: CAISEGTGGSLNYGYTF

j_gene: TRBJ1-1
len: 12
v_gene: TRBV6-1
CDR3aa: CASSERPGVTFF

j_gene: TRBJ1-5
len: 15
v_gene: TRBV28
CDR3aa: CASNSGSAGVQPQHF

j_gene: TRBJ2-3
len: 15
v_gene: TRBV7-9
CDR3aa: CASSFGRGYSNTQYF

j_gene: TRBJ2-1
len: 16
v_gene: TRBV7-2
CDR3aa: CASSLVPGQYYNEQFF

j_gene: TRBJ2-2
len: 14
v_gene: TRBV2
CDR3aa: CASSEGRLSGELFF

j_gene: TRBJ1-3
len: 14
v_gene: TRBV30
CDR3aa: CALISGTGGNTIYF

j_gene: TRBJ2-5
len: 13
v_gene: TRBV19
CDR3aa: CASSISPPETQYF

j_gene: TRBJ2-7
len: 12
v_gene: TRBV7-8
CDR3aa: CASSLLTVEQYF

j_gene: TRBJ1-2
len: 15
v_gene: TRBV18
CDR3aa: CASSPATGGVDGYTF

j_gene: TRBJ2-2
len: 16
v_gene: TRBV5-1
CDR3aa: CASSLSNRVGGQELFF

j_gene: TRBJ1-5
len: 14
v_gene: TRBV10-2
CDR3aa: CASSQSFSNQPQHF

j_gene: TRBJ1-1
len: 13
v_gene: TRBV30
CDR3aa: CAWSGGRRDEAFF

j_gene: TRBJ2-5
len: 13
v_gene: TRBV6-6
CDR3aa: CASSYRHQETQYF

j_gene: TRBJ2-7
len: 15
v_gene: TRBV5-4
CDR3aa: CASTTGQGISYEQYF

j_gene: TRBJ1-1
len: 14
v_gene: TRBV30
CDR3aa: CAWSPTGGFAEAFF

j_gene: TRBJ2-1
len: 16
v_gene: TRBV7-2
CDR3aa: CASSSGLAGVDNEQFF

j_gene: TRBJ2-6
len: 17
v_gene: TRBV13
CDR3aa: CASSLEGNPSGANVLTF

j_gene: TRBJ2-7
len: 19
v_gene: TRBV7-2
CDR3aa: CASSLVLASGGPYSYEQYF